The 30 T cell receptor beta chains in this list originate from one sample, sequenced in a study of OX40 agonist ivuxolimab in advanced cancers. Produced via immunoSEQ multiplex PCR; TCRdb's table is partial and in-frame only. The sample records approximately 52,000 clones, 75% to 85% being singletons. Sequencing was performed on CD4+ or CD8+ T cells sorted from blood, taken in a trial of the OX40 agonist ivuxolimab. These TCRs come from an adult with an advanced solid tumor such as melanoma, head and neck, liver or kidney cancer.

This clone occurred once. V gene TRBV2 combines with J gene TRBJ2-7, with a tentative D call TRBD2 (7 bases). The CDR3 length is 14 residues. Germline V lookup: CDR1 SNHLY, CDR2 FYNNEI. V shed 6 bases and J shed 6 bases, with 18 bases lying between them. CDR3 protein: CASSLGTGGLEQYF. The CDR3, as DNA: TGTGCCAGCAGCCTCGGGACCGGGGGGCTCGAGCAGTACTTC. The full variable domain, its missing parts supplied by reference TRBV2 and TRBJ2-7, is EPEVTQTPSHQVTQMGQEVILRCVPISNHLYFYWYRQILGQKVEFLVSFYNNEISEKSEIFDDQFSVERPDGSNFTLKIRSTKLEDSAMYFCASSLGTGGLEQYFGPGTRLTVT.

This clone appeared a single time. The chain is built from TRBV29-1 and TRBJ2-3; TRBD2 might be the D (5 bases). Germline V CDR1 and CDR2: SQVTM, ANQGSEA. The CDR3 extends over 12 amino acids. Trimming shortened V by 7 bases and J by 0 bases, and 8 bases separated the two germline ends. The CDR3 protein is CSARTSTDTQYF. The CDR3 bases are TGCAGCGCAAGGACTAGCACAGATACGCAGTATTTT.

This chain links TRBV18 with TRBJ1-4, with 8 bases aligning to TRBD1. Trimming removed 5 bases from V and 0 bases from J; junction bases left unmatched: 5. Germline V lookup: CDR1 KGHSH, CDR2 LQKENI. The CDR3 runs 16 residues. Here the CDR3 DNA reads TGTGCCAGCTCATTGGACAGGGAGCCAACTAATGAAAAACTGTTTTTT. Its translation: CASSLDREPTNEKLFF.

The J gene is TRBJ1-4, the V gene TRBV6-5; no clear D. Per the germline V gene, CDR1 is MNHEY and CDR2 is SVGAGI. The CDR3 covers 13 residues. With 2 bases removed from V and 6 bases from J, the gap between germline ends came to 7 bases. CDR3 bases: TGTGCCAGCAGTTACACGAGGGATGAAAAACTGTTTTTT. Its translation: CASSYTRDEKLFF.

V usage is TRBV28 and J usage is TRBJ1-2; a weak D match, TRBD1 (5 bases). In germline, CDR1 is MDHEN, CDR2 SYDVKM. This CDR3 region has 15 residues. V lost 6 bases to trimming and J lost 8 bases, with 22 bases between them. The chain's CDR3 is CASSVLGGTPGGYTF. CDR3 bases: TGTGCCAGCAGCGTATTGGGGGGGACCCCCGGAGGCTACACCTTC.

CDR3 sequence (DNA): TGTGCCAGCAGTACTCAAGGGGGGGAGACCCAGTACTTC. Its protein is CASSTQGGETQYF. This chain uses TRBV6-1 with TRBJ2-5; D may be TRBD1 or TRBD2 (6 bases each). The length of the CDR3 is 13 residues. V was shortened by 5 bases and J by 5 bases, with 12 bases between the two germline ends. Germline lookup yields CDR1 MNHNS and CDR2 SASEGT.

V is TRBV19 and J is TRBJ1-5; possible D gene TRBD1, 5 bases. The CDR3 is 15 residues long. In germline, CDR1 is LNHDA, CDR2 SQIVND (reference sequence). Trimming cost V 9 bases and J 3 bases, with 18 bases left between them. CDR3 amino acids: CASQIQTGANQPQHF. The CDR3, as DNA: TGTGCCAGCCAGATACAGACCGGGGCCAATCAGCCCCAGCATTTT.

In nucleotides, the CDR3 is TGTGCCAGCAGCGTAGACCCATTCAAGGACAGTCAGCAGTTCTTC. It is translated as CASSVDPFKDSQQFF. The V gene is TRBV9, the J gene TRBJ2-1, with D tentatively TRBD1 (6 bases). Germline V CDR1 and CDR2: SGDLS, YYNGEE. CDR3 length: 15 residues. With 0 bases removed from V and 11 bases from J, the gap between germline ends came to 18 bases.

V is TRBV7-2 and J is TRBJ2-5, with a possible D match to TRBD2 (5 bases). The CDR3 runs 15 residues. Trimming stripped 2 bases from V and 1 base from J, with 11 bases between. The germline CDR1 and CDR2 sequences are SGHTA and FQGNSA. As DNA, the CDR3 is TGTGCCAGCAGCTTAAACGGGGATTTCCAAGAGACCCAGTACTTC. Its translation: CASSLNGDFQETQYF.

The chain couples TRBV5-1 to TRBJ2-3, with 7 nucleotides matching TRBD1. Germline trimming cut 1 base from V and 0 bases from J; bases unmatched to any gene: 5. The CDR3 length is 16 residues. Germline V CDR1 and CDR2: SGHRS, YFSETQ. In DNA form, the CDR3 reads TGCGCCAGCAGCTTGCGAGGGACAGCCAGCACAGATACGCAGTATTTT. Protein: CASSLRGTASTDTQYF.

The chain combines TRBV5-1 with TRBJ1-6; tentatively, D is TRBD1 (5 bases). The V end lost 0 bases, the J end lost 13 bases, and 20 bases lay between the germline ends. CDR1 and CDR2 from the germline V gene are SGHRS and YFSETQ. There are 16 residues in the CDR3. CDR3 coding DNA: TGCGCCAGCAGCTTGGAATGGGGACCGAAATTAGGGCCCCTCCACTTT. Protein product: CASSLEWGPKLGPLHF.

This chain links TRBV18 with TRBJ2-5; D is possibly TRBD1 or TRBD2 (6 bases each). The CDR3 has 16 amino acids. Looked up from germline, CDR1 is KGHSH and CDR2 is LQKENI. Trimming took 3 bases from V and 1 from J, leaving 15 bases between them. Here the CDR3 reads CASSPGGRGGQETQYF. The CDR3 DNA reads as TGTGCCAGCTCACCCGGGGGCCGCGGCGGCCAAGAGACCCAGTACTTC.

The gene calls are TRBV11-2 and TRBJ1-6; D may be TRBD1 (5 bases). Trimming left V 5 bases short and J 2 bases short, with 7 bases between. Germline V gives CDR1 SGHAT, CDR2 FQNNGV. The CDR3 has 14 amino acids. CDR3 in DNA: TGTGCCAGCAGCCGACAGACCTATAATTCACCCCTCCACTTT. Translated: CASSRQTYNSPLHF.

This clone was picked up one time. Other nucleotide sequences from this sample produce the same CDR3. The CDR3 sequence: CASSLLGRQANGYTQYF. DNA of the CDR3: TGCGCCAGCAGCTTGTTGGGTCGACAGGCGAATGGGTATACGCAGTATTTT. This chain uses TRBV5-1 with TRBJ2-3, with D tentatively TRBD1 (6 bases). The CDR3 runs to 17 residues. The ends were cut back, 1 base at V and 7 bases at J, with 22 bases in the middle. Germline V lookup: CDR1 SGHRS, CDR2 YFSETQ.

The count of this clone is one. The chain uses TRBV11-2 and TRBJ1-4, with a weak D call TRBD1 (5 bases). The V and J ends lost 3 bases and 7 bases respectively, with 15 bases between them. This CDR3 comprises 15 residues. CDR1 is SGHAT, CDR2 FQNNGV, per germline. The CDR3 loop is CASSLTGADGEKLFF. CDR3 sequence (DNA): TGTGCCAGCAGCTTGACCGGGGCCGACGGTGAAAAACTGTTTTTT.

V usage is TRBV7-9 and J usage is TRBJ1-2; 8 nucleotides agree with TRBD1. Germline assignment: CDR1 SEHNR and CDR2 FQNEAQ (reference sequence). The V and J ends lost 8 bases and 7 bases, in that order; junction bases with no gene match: 15. This CDR3 region has 15 residues. The CDR3: CASQIEDRVFGGYTF. CDR3 DNA: TGTGCCAGCCAAATAGAGGACAGGGTTTTCGGTGGCTACACCTTC.

CDR3 nucleotides: TGTGCCATCAGTGAGTCAGGAGGACAGGGCTACGAGCAGTACTTC. Translating it yields CAISESGGQGYEQYF. J is TRBJ2-7 and V is TRBV10-3; 8 bases fit TRBD1. The CDR3 covers 15 residues. V lost 0 bases and J lost 3; bases outside the gene matches: 4. Germline CDR1 reads ENHRY; CDR2 reads SYGVKD.

This clone is categorized as medium-sized. The chain has TRBV2 and TRBJ2-3, with 7 bases lining up with TRBD1. Germline CDR1 reads SNHLY; CDR2 reads FYNNEI. Trimming at V came to 6 bases and at J to 0 bases, leaving 6 bases not matched to a gene. This CDR3 is built from 15 residues. In nucleotides, the CDR3 is TGTGCCAGCAGGGGGGACAGACCTAGCACAGATACGCAGTATTTT. Translated, it gives CASRGDRPSTDTQYF.

There are a few counts of this clone. This sequence joins TRBV5-1 and TRBJ1-3; D remains unclear. This CDR3 is built from 16 residues. CDR1 SGHRS and CDR2 YFSETQ come from the germline V gene. Trimming removed 1 base at V and 2 bases at J, with 13 bases between. The CDR3, as DNA: TGCGCCAGCAGCTTGAGTAGGGTTTCGGCTGGAAACACCATATATTTT. The encoded protein is CASSLSRVSAGNTIYF.

The gene calls are TRBV6-6 and TRBJ1-2; D not resolved. CDR1 is MNHNY, CDR2 SVGAGI, per germline (reference sequence). This CDR3 has 13 residues. Between the trimmed V and J ends, which lost 2 bases and 7 bases, there was a span of 11 bases. CDR3 sequence reads: CASSYDPLFGYTF. CDR3 in DNA: TGTGCCAGCAGTTACGACCCCCTCTTTGGCTACACCTTC.

This clone was counted once. V gene TRBV7-2 combines with J gene TRBJ1-1; no firm D call. This CDR3 comprises 11 residues. From germline, CDR1 is SGHTA and CDR2 FQGNSA. With 3 bases removed from V and 8 bases from J, the gap between germline ends came to 7 bases. CDR3 coding DNA: TGTGCCAGCAGCTTCGACCACGAAGCTTTCTTT. Its translation is CASSFDHEAFF.

The V and J genes are TRBV11-2 and TRBJ2-2; D might be TRBD1 or TRBD2, each matching 5 bases. The CDR3 spans 16 residues. Germline loops: CDR1 SGHAT, CDR2 FQNNGV. Trimming pared 1 base from V and 7 bases from J, leaving 16 bases between. The CDR3 DNA reads as TGTGCCAGCAGCTTAGTGGGTGCCAGGGAGAACGGGGAGCTGTTTTTT. Its translation: CASSLVGARENGELFF.

The chain combines TRBV2 with TRBJ1-6; D unresolved. The CDR3 spans 13 residues. V lost 6 bases and J lost 6, with 9 bases in between. CDR1 is SNHLY and CDR2 is FYNNEI in the germline V gene. The CDR3 region has the DNA TGTGCCAGCAGGGAGATAATTAATTCACCCCTCCACTTT. It yields the protein CASREIINSPLHF.

V gene TRBV30 combines with J gene TRBJ2-7; 9 bases align to TRBD1. The CDR3 totals 12 residues. CDR1 and CDR2 (germline): GTSNPN, SVGIG (reference sequence). With 8 bases clipped from V and 1 base from J, the junction kept 3 bases outside the gene matches. CDR3 region: CAGDRASYEQYF. The CDR3 DNA reads TGTGCCGGGGACAGGGCGTCCTACGAGCAGTACTTC.

This clone was picked up a small number of times. The V and J genes are TRBV11-2 and TRBJ2-5; D gene ambiguous. Germline V gene sequence: CDR1 SGHAT, CDR2 FQNNGV. The V end lost 5 bases, the J end lost 4 bases, and 11 bases lay between the germline ends. The CDR3 spans 13 residues. The chain's CDR3 is CASSLSMGETQYF. As DNA, the CDR3 is TGTGCCAGCAGCCTCAGTATGGGAGAGACCCAGTACTTC.

The V call is TRBV10-3, the J call TRBJ1-1; tentative D call: TRBD1 (6 bases). The CDR3 is 13 residues long. The germline V gene has CDR1 ENHRY and CDR2 SYGVKD. Deletions cut 10 bases from V and 1 base from J, with 13 bases between. Written as DNA, the CDR3 is TGTGCCAATAGACAGGACCCGAACACTGAAGCTTTCTTT. Its translation: CANRQDPNTEAFF.

The rearrangement joins TRBV11-2 to TRBJ1-2, with D uncertain. V lost 2 bases and J 8 bases, leaving 9 bases between the germline ends. The CDR3 has 12 residues. From germline, CDR1 is SGHAT and CDR2 FQNNGV. CDR3 amino acids: CASSLSARGYTF. The CDR3 DNA is TGTGCCAGCAGCTTATCGGCCCGCGGCTACACCTTC.

J is TRBJ1-4 and V is TRBV18; 7 nucleotides align to TRBD1. The V and J ends lost 3 bases and 4 bases, in that order; junction bases with no gene match: 8. CDR1 is KGHSH and CDR2 is LQKENI in the germline V gene. The CDR3 is made up of 16 amino acids. The CDR3 reads CASSPYGDSLNEKLFF. The CDR3 DNA follows: TGTGCCAGCTCACCCTACGGGGACAGCCTTAATGAAAAACTGTTTTTT. The full variable domain, with the rest looked up from reference TRBV18 and TRBJ1-4, is NAGVMQNPRHLVRRRGQEARLRCSPMKGHSHVYWYRQLPEEGLKFMVYLQKENIIDESGMPKERFSAEFPKEGPSILRIQQVVRGDSAAYFCASSPYGDSLNEKLFFGSGTQLSVL.

This clone was seen a handful of times. The CDR3 coding sequence is TGTGCCAGTAGTATAGTTCAAGGGAGCTACACCTTC. Protein: CASSIVQGSYTF. The V gene is TRBV19, the J gene TRBJ1-2; no reliable D call. The germline V gene has CDR1 LNHDA and CDR2 SQIVND (reference sequence). The V end lost 1 base, the J end lost 9 bases, and 9 bases lay between the germline ends. The CDR3 extends over 12 amino acids.

CDR3 nucleotide sequence: TGTGCCAGCAGTGAGGTGGGGAGGGCGGGAAATCAGCCCCAGCATTTT. Its protein is CASSEVGRAGNQPQHF. This chain joins TRBV2 and TRBJ1-5; D gene uncertain. The CDR3 has 16 residues. Germline lookup yields CDR1 SNHLY and CDR2 FYNNEI. V was clipped by 3 bases and J by 4 bases, with 16 bases between them. The whole variable domain, filled in from reference TRBV2 and TRBJ1-5, reads EPEVTQTPSHQVTQMGQEVILRCVPISNHLYFYWYRQILGQKVEFLVSFYNNEISEKSEIFDDQFSVERPDGSNFTLKIRSTKLEDSAMYFCASSEVGRAGNQPQHFGDGTRLSIL.